Reported below is one TCR beta chain. Which antigen it targets is not known. The input lacks base qualities; no much larger clone sits a single base away. The CDR3 goes from the cysteine to the phenylalanine over 14 residues. Only the CDR3 portion is preserved as DNA: 42 bases, with reading frame beginning at the first base. V and J are trimmed by 5 bases and 0 bases, and the gene matches miss 2 bases of the junction. From the germline V gene (reference sequence), CDR1 is GTSNPN and CDR2 is SVGIG. This record belongs to a study of control samples from healthy donors and cancer patients (dated by TCRdb to the early 2020s). The library came from the immunoSEQ multiplex PCR assay. TCRdb provides this immuneACCESS table in a form limited to in-frame rearrangements. Some clones are lacking; in checked studies, under half of them reflect an unresolved V gene, and why the rest are absent is not known. Present in this sample are around 67,000 clones, roughly 87% of which were seen just once. The top ten constitute around 5.1% of the sample.

Material: PBMCs. The clonotype was recovered from a man aged 60 to 75 with colorectal cancer. Here the chain combines TRBV30 and TRBJ2-1; 9 of the junction bases match TRBD2. The nucleotide sequence is given as TGTGCCTGGCGGCGGGGGGGCTCCTACAATGAGCAGTTCTTC. Its translation is CAWRRGGSYNEQFF.